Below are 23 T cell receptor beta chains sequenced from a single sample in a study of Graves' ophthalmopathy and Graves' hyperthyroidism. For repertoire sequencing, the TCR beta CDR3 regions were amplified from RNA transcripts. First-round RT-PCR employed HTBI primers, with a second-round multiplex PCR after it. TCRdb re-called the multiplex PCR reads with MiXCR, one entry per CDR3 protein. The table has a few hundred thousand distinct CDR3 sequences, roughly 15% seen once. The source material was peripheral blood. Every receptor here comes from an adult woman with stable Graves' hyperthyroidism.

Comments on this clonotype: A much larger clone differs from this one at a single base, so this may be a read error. The CDR3 DNA reads TGTGCCAGCAACCAAGATGTCCGGGTGGCCTACGAGCAGTACTTC. Amino acids: CASNQDVRVAYEQYF. V is TRBV4-2 and J is TRBJ2-7; no definite D call. CDR3 length: 15 residues. The germline V gene has CDR1 LGHNA and CDR2 YNFKEQ.

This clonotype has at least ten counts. CDR3 sequence reads: CASSSLTPEQETQYF. Written as DNA, the CDR3 is TGTGCCAGCAGTTCTCTAACGCCGGAACAAGAGACCCAGTACTTC. V gene TRBV28 combines with J gene TRBJ2-5; no clear D. Deletions cut 4 bases from V and 2 bases from J, with 14 bases between. The CDR3 spans 15 residues. CDR1 MDHEN and CDR2 SYDVKM come from the germline V gene.

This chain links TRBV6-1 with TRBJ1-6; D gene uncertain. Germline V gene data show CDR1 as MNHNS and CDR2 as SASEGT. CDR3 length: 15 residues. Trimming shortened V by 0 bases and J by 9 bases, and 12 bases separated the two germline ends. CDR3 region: CASSEAPLNASPLHF. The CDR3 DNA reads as TGTGCCAGCAGTGAAGCCCCCCTGAATGCTTCACCCCTCCACTTT.

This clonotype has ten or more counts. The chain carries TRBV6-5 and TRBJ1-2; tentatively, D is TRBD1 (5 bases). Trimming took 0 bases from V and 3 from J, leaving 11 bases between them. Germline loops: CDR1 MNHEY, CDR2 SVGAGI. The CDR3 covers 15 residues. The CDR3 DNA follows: TGTGCCAGCAGTTACTCTAATCAGGGCTACTATGGCTACACCTTC. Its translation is CASSYSNQGYYGYTF.

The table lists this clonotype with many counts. DNA for the CDR3: TGTGCCAGCAGTGTGCCCATATACAATCAGCCCCAGCATTTT. It yields the protein CASSVPIYNQPQHF. The chain is built from TRBV6-1 and TRBJ1-5, with D unresolved. The CDR3 covers 14 residues. V dropped 4 bases and J dropped 3 bases, with 10 bases sitting between them. Germline CDR1 and CDR2: MNHNS and SASEGT.

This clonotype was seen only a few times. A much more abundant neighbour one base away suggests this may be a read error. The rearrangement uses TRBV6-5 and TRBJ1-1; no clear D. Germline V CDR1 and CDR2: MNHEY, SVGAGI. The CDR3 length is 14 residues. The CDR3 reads CASSFGSTTTEACF. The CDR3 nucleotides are TGTGCCAGCAGTTTCGGCTCGACAACCACTGAAGCTTGCTTT.

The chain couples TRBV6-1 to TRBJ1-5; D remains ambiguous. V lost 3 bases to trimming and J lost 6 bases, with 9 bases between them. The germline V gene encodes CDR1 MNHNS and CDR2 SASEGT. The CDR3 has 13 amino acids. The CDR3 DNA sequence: TGTGCCAGCAGTGATTGGATTACTCAGCCCCAGCATTTT. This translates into CASSDWITQPQHF.

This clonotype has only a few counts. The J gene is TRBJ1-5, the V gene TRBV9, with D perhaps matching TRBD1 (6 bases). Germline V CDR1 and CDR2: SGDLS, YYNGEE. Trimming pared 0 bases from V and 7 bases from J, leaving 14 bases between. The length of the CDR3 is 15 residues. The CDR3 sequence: CASSVGGGLGQPQHF. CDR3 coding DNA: TGTGCCAGCAGCGTAGGGGGGGGGCTGGGCCAGCCCCAGCATTTT.

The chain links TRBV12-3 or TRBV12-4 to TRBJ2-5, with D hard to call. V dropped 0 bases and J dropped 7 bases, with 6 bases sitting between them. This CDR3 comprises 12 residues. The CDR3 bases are TGTGCCAGCAGTTTAGCGCGGACGACCCAGTACTTC. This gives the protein CASSLARTTQYF.

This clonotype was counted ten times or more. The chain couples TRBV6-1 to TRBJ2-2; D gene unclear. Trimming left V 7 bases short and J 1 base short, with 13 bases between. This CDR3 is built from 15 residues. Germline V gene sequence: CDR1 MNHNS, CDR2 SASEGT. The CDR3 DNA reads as TGTGCCAGCACCCGGGTCACCCTGAACACCGGGGAGCTGTTTTTT. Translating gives CASTRVTLNTGELFF.

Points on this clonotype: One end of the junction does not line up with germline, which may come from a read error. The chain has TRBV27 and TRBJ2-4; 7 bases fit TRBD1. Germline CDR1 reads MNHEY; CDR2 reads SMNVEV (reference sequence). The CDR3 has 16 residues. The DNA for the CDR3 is TGTGCCAGCAGACCCATCTTAAGGGGGCGAAGGAACATTAAGTACTTC. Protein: CASRPILRGRRNIKYF.

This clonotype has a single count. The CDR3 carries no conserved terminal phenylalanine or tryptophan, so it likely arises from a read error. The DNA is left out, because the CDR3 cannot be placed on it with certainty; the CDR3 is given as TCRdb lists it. The CDR3 loop is CASSEAGDTGELLL. The chain combines TRBV6-1 with TRBJ2-2. Germline loops: CDR1 MNHNS, CDR2 SASEGT. Inclusive of both ends, the CDR3 amounts to 14 amino acids.

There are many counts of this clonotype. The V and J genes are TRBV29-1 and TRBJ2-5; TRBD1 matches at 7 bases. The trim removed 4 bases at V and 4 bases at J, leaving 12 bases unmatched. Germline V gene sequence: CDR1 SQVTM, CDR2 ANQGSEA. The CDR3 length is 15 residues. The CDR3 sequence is CSVVVPSTGTETQYF. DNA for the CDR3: TGCAGCGTTGTTGTCCCCTCGACAGGGACAGAGACCCAGTACTTC. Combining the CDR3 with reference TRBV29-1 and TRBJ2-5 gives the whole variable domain SAVISQKPSRDICQRGTSLTIQCQVDSQVTMMFWYRQQPGQSLTLIATANQGSEATYESGFVIDKFPISRPNLTFSTLTVSNMSPEDSSIYLCSVVVPSTGTETQYFGPGTRLLVL.

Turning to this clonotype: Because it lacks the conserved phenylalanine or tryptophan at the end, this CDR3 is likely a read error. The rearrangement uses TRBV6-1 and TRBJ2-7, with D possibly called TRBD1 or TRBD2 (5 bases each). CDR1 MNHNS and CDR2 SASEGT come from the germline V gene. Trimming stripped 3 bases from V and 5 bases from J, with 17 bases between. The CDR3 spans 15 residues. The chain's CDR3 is CASSDEGYQTDEQYD. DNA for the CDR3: TGTGCCAGCAGTGACGAGGGGTACCAGACGGACGAGCAGTACGAC.

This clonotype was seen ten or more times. The chain's CDR3 is CSARVIQTDTEAFF. The CDR3 nucleotides are TGCAGTGCTAGAGTGATACAGACCGACACTGAAGCTTTCTTT. The chain joins TRBV20-1 to TRBJ1-1, with D uncertain. CDR3 length: 14 amino acids. Looked up from germline, CDR1 is DFQATT and CDR2 is SNEGSKA (reference sequence). Between the trimmed V and J ends, which lost 1 base and 3 bases, there was a span of 12 bases.

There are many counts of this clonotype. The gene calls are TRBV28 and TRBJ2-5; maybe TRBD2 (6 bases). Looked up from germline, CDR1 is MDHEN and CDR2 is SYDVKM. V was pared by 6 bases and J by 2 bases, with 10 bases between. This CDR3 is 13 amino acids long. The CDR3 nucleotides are TGTGCCAGCAGGGAGGGAGGACAAGAGACCCAGTACTTC. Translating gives CASREGGQETQYF.

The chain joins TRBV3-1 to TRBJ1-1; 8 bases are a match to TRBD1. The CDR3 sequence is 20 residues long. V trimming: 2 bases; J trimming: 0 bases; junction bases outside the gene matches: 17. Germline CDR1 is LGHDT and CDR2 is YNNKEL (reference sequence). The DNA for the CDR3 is TGTGCCAGCAGCCAACGACAGGGGAAAAGGCCGCCGAACATGAACACTGAAGCTTTCTTT. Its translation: CASSQRQGKRPPNMNTEAFF.

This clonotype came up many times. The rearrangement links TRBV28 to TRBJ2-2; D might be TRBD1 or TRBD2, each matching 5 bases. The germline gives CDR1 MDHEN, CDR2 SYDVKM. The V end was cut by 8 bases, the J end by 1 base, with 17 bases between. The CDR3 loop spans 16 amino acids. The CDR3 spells CASEGPGPGNTGELFF. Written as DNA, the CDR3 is TGTGCCAGCGAGGGGCCTGGTCCAGGGAACACCGGGGAGCTGTTTTTT.

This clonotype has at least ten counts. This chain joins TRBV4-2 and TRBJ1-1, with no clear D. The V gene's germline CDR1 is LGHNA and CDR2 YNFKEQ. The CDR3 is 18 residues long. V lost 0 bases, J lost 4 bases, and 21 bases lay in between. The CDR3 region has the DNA TGTGCCAGCAGCCAAGATTTTTCTGGTGGCAGTACCCGCACTGAAGCTTTCTTT. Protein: CASSQDFSGGSTRTEAFF.

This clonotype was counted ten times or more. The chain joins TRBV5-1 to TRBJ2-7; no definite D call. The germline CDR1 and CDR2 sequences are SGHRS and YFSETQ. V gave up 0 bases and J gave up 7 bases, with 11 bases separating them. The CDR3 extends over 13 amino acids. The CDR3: CASSLAVRGEQYF. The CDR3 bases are TGCGCCAGCAGCTTGGCGGTTAGAGGAGAGCAGTACTTC.

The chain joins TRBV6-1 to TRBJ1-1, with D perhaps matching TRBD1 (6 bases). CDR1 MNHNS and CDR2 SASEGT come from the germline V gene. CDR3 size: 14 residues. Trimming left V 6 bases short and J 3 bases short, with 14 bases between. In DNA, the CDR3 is TGTGCCAGCAGGCTACAGGGAAGTTACACTGAAGCTTTCTTT. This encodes CASRLQGSYTEAFF.

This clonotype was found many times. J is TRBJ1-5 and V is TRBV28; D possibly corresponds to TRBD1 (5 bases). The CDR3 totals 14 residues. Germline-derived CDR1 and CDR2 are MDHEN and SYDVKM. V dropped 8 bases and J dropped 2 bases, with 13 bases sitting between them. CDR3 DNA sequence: TGTGCCAGCTACCCGGGGGACCGCAATCAGCCCCAGCATTTT. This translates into CASYPGDRNQPQHF.

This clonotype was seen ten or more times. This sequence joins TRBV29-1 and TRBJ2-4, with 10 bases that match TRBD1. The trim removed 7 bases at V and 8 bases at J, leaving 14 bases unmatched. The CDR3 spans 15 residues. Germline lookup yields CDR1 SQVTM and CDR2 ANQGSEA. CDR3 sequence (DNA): TGCAGCGCTGGGGGATCCGGGACAGGGGCCCACATTCAGTACTTC. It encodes CSAGGSGTGAHIQYF.